This is a list of T cell receptor beta chains from one sample in a study of control samples from healthy donors and cancer patients. Some clones are missing from TCRdb's copy, which holds only in-frame ones; the method was immunoSEQ multiplex PCR. Of 150,000 or so clones listed, 88% are singletons. Sequencing input: blood. The receptors were gathered from a man younger than 35 in good health. Both conserved end residues are trimmed from each CDR3.

cdr3_aa v_call
ASSLGDRVSRLH TRBV5-4
ASSQRWDTNEKLF TRBV4-1
ASSSPLAGGYNEQF TRBV7-3
ASSQVGAAEYNEQF TRBV3-1/TRBV3-2
ASSLNPDNEQF TRBV11-3
ASSASPTLGGELF TRBV28
ASSGRTGGYEQF TRBV25-1
ASSDRGYSGNTIY TRBV2
ASSNDRGAGANVLT TRBV2
ASSLWGAGQPQH TRBV27
ASSLAGHSYEQY TRBV9
ASSPGNRGTEAF TRBV4-1
ASSGQAGEKLF TRBV18
ASSLSPSGYNEQF TRBV5-8
ASSFSITGELF TRBV7-3
ASSAPANTGELF TRBV7-2
AITDREADTQY TRBV2
ASSPGSGYGYT TRBV9
ASSQDYVGGRNEQY TRBV4-3
AWSPGNNSPLH TRBV30
ASSSGPRGYT TRBV6-5
ASSQTDYGYT TRBV7-9